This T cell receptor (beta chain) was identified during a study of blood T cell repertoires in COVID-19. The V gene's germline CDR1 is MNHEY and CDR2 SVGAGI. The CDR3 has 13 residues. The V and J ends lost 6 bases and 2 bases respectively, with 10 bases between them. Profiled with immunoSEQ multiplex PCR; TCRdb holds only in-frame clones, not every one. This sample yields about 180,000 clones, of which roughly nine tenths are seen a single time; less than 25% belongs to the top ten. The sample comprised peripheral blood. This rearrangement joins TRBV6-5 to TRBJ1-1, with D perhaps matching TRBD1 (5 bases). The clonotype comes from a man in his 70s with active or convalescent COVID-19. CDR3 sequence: CASSSGLNTEAFF. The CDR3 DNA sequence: TGTGCCAGCAGCTCAGGGTTAAACACTGAAGCTTTCTTT.